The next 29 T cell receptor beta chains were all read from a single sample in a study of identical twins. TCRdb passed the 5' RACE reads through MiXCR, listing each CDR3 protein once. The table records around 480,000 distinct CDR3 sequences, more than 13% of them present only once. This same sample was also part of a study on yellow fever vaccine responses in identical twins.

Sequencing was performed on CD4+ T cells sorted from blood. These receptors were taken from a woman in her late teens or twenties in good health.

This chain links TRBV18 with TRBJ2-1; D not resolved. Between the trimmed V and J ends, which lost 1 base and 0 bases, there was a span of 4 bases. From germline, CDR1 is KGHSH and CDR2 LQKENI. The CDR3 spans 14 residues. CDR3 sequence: CASSPQNSYNEQFF. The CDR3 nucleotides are TGTGCCAGCTCACCACAAAACTCCTACAATGAGCAGTTCTTC.

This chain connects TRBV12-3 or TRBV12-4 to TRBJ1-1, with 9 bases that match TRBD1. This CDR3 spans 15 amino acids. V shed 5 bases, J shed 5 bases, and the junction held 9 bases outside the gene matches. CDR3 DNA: TGTGCCAGCAGTCCCGAGACAGGGGGAGGTACTGAAGCTTTCTTT. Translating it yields CASSPETGGGTEAFF.

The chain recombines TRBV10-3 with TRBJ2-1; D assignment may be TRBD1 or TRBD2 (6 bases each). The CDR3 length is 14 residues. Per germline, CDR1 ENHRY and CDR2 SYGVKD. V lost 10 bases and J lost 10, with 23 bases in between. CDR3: CATGRGGGQLEQFF. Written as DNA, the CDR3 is TGTGCCACCGGACGGGGTGGGGGGCAGTTGGAGCAGTTCTTC.

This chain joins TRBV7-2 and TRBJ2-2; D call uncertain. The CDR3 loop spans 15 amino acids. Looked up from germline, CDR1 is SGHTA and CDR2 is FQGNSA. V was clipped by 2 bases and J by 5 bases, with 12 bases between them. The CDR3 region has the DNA TGTGCCAGCAGCTTAACTGCAGTACCAACCGGGGAGCTGTTTTTT. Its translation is CASSLTAVPTGELFF.

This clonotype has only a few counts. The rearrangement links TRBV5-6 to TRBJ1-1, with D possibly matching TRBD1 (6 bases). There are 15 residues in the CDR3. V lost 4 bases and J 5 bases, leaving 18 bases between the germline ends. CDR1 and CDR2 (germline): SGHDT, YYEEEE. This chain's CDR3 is CASSRKGGARTEAFF. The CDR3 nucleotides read TGTGCCAGCAGCCGAAAAGGGGGAGCGCGGACTGAAGCTTTCTTT.

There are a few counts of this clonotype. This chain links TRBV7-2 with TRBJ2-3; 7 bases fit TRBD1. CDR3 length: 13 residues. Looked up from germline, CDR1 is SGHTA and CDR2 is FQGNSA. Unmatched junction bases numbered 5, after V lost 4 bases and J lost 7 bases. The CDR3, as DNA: TGTGCCAGCAGCTCGTCGACAGGGAATACGCAGTATTTT. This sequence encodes CASSSSTGNTQYF. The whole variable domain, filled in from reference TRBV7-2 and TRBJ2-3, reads GAGVSQSPSNKVTEKGKDVELRCDPISGHTALYWYRQSLGQGLEFLIYFQGNSAPDKSGLPSDRFSAERTGGSVSTLTIQRTQQEDSAVYLCASSSSTGNTQYFGPGTRLTVL.

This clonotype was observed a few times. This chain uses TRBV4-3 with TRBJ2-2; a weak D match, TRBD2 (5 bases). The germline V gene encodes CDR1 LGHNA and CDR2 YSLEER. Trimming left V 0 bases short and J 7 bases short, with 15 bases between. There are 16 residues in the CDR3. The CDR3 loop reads CASSQEVLGLSGELFF. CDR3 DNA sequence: TGCGCCAGCAGCCAAGAGGTCCTCGGACTGAGCGGGGAGCTGTTTTTT.

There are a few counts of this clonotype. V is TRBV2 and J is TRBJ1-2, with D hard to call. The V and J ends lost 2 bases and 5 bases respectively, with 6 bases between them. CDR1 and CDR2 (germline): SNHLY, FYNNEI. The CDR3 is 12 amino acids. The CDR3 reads CASSERTYGYTF. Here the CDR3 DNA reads TGTGCCAGCAGTGAACGCACGTATGGCTACACCTTC.

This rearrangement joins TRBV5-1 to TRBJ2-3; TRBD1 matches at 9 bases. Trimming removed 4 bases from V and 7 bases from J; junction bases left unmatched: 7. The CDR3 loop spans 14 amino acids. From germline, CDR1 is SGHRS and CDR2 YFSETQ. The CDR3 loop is CASSAGQGTNTQYF. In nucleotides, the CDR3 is TGCGCCAGCAGCGCAGGACAGGGGACAAATACGCAGTATTTT. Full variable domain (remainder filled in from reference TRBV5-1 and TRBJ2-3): KAGVTQTPRYLIKTRGQQVTLSCSPISGHRSVSWYQQTPGQGLQFLFEYFSETQRNKGNFPGRFSGRQFSNSRSEMNVSTLELGDSALYLCASSAGQGTNTQYFGPGTRLTVL.

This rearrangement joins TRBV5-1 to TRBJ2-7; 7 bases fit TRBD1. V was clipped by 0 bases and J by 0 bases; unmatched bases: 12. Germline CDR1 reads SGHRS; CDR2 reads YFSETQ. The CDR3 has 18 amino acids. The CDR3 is CASSLDAPQQGHSYEQYF. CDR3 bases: TGCGCCAGCAGCTTGGACGCTCCCCAACAGGGGCACTCCTACGAGCAGTACTTC.

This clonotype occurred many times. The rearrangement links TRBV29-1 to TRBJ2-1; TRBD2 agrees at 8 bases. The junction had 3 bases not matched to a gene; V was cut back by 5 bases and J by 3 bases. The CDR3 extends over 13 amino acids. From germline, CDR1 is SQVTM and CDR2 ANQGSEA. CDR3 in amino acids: CSVTGLGYNEQFF. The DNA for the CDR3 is TGCAGCGTTACGGGACTAGGCTACAATGAGCAGTTCTTC.

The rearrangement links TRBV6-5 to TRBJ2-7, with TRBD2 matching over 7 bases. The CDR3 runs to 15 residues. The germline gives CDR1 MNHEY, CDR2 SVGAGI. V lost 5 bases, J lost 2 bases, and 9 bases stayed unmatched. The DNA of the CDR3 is TGTGCCAGCAGTACTTCCGGGACTACCCCCTACGAGCAGTACTTC. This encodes CASSTSGTTPYEQYF.

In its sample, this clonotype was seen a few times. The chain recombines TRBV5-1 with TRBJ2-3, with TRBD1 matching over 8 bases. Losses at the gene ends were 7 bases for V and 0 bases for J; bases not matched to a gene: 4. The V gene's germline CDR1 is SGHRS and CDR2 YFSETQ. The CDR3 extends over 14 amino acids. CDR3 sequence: CASGRTGSTDTQYF. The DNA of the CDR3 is TGCGCCAGCGGGAGGACAGGGAGCACAGATACGCAGTATTTT. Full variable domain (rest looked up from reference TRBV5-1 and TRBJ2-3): KAGVTQTPRYLIKTRGQQVTLSCSPISGHRSVSWYQQTPGQGLQFLFEYFSETQRNKGNFPGRFSGRQFSNSRSEMNVSTLELGDSALYLCASGRTGSTDTQYFGPGTRLTVL.

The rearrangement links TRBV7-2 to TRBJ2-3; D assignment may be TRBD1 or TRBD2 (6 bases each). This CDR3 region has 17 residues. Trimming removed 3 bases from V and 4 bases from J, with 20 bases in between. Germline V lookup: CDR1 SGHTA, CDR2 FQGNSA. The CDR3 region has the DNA TGTGCCAGCAGCTTCCGCAGTGGGGGGCTGGGATCAGATACGCAGTATTTT. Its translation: CASSFRSGGLGSDTQYF.

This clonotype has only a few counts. CDR3 region: CSVEPLAGGPNEQFF. In DNA form, the CDR3 reads TGCAGCGTTGAACCGCTAGCGGGAGGGCCCAATGAGCAGTTCTTC. The chain couples TRBV29-1 to TRBJ2-1; 12 bases align to TRBD2. CDR1 is SQVTM and CDR2 is ANQGSEA in the germline V gene. Germline trimming cut 2 bases from V and 6 bases from J; bases unmatched to any gene: 5. There are 15 residues in the CDR3.

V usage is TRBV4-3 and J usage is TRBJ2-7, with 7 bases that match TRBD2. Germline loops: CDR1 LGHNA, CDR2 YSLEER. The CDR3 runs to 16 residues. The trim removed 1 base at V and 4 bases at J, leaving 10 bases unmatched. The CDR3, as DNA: TGCGCCAGCAGCCAAGGGTCTAGCGGAGTCGGTTACGAGCAGTACTTC. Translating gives CASSQGSSGVGYEQYF.

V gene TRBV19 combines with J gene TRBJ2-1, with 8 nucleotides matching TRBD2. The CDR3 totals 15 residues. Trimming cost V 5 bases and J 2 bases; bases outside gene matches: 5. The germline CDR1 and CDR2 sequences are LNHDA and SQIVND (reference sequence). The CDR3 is CASSWRRGAYNEQFF. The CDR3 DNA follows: TGTGCCAGTAGTTGGCGGCGGGGGGCCTACAATGAGCAGTTCTTC.

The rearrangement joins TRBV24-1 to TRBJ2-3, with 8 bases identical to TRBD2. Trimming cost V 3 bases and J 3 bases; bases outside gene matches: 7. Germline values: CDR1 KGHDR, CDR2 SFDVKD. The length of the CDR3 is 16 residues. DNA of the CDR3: TGTGCCACCAGTGATCCAGCGGGGGACCGTACAGATACGCAGTATTTT. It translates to CATSDPAGDRTDTQYF.

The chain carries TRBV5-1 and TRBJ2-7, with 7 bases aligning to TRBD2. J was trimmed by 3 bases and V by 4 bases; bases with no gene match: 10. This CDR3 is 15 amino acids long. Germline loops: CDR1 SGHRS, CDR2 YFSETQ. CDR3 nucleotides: TGCGCCAGCAGCCGGGATGGGGGGGGGAGCTACGAGCAGTACTTC. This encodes CASSRDGGGSYEQYF.

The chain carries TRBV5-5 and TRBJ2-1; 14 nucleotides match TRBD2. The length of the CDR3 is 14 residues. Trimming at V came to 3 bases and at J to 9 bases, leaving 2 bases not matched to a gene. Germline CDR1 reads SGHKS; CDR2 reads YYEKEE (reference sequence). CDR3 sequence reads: CASSSGTSGSEQFF. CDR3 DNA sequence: TGTGCCAGCAGCTCCGGGACTAGCGGGAGTGAGCAGTTCTTC.

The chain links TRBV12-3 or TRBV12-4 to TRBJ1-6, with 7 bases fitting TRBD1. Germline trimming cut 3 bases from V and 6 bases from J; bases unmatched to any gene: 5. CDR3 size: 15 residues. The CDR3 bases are TGTGCCAGCAGTTTCTCCGGGACAGTTAATTCACCCCTCCACTTT. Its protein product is CASSFSGTVNSPLHF.

The DNA of the CDR3 is TGCGCCAGCAGCTTGGGAGTGACTAGCGGGGGAGAGCAAGAGACCCAGTACTTC. As protein: CASSLGVTSGGEQETQYF. The chain links TRBV5-1 to TRBJ2-5, with 12 bases aligning to TRBD2. Germline values: CDR1 SGHRS, CDR2 YFSETQ. Trimming at V came to 0 bases and at J to 2 bases, leaving 8 bases not matched to a gene. CDR3 length: 18 amino acids. Supplemented by reference TRBV5-1 and TRBJ2-5, the full variable domain reads KAGVTQTPRYLIKTRGQQVTLSCSPISGHRSVSWYQQTPGQGLQFLFEYFSETQRNKGNFPGRFSGRQFSNSRSEMNVSTLELGDSALYLCASSLGVTSGGEQETQYFGPGTRLLVL.

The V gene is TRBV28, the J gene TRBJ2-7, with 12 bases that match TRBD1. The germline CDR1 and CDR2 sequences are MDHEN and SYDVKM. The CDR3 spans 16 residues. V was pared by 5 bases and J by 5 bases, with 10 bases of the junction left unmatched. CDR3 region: CASSPIGGQGANEQYF. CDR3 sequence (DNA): TGTGCCAGCAGTCCAATAGGGGGACAGGGGGCAAACGAGCAGTACTTC.

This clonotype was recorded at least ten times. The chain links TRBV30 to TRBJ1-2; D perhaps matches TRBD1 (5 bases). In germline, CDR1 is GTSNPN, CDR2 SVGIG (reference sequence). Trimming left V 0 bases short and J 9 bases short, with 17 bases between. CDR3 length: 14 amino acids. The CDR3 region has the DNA TGTGCCTGGAGTGTACCAACAGGATATACCCGCTACACCTTC. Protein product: CAWSVPTGYTRYTF.

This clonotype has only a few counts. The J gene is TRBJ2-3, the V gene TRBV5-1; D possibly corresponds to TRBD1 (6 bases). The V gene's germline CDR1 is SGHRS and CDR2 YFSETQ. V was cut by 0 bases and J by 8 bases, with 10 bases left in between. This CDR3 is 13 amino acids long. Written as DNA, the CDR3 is TGCGCCAGCAGCTTGGGACAGGCGGGTACGCAGTATTTT. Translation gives CASSLGQAGTQYF. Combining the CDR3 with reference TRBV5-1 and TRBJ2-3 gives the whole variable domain KAGVTQTPRYLIKTRGQQVTLSCSPISGHRSVSWYQQTPGQGLQFLFEYFSETQRNKGNFPGRFSGRQFSNSRSEMNVSTLELGDSALYLCASSLGQAGTQYFGPGTRLTVL.

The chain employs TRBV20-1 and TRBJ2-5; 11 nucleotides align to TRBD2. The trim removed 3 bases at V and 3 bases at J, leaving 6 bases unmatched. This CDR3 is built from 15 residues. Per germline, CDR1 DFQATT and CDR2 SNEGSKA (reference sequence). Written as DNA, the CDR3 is TGCAGTGCTAGCCGGACTAGCGGGCAAAAAGAGACCCAGTACTTC. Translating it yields CSASRTSGQKETQYF.

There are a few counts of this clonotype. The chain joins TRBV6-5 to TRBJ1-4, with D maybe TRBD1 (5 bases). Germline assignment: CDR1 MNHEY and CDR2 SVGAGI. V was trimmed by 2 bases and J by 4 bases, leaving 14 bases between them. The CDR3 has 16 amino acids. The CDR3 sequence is CASSYTPGPLNEKLFF. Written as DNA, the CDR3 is TGTGCCAGCAGTTACACGCCAGGGCCGCTTAATGAAAAACTGTTTTTT.

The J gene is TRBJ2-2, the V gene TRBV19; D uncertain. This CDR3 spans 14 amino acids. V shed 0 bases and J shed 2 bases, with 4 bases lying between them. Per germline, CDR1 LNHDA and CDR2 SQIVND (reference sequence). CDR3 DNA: TGTGCCAGTAGTATAGATCCCAACACCGGGGAGCTGTTTTTT. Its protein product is CASSIDPNTGELFF.

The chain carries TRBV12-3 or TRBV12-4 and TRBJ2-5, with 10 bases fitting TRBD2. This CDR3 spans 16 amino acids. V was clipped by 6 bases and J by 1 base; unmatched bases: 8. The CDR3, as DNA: TGTGCCAGCAGCCCAACTCAGCGGGGGGGCCAAGAGACCCAGTACTTC. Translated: CASSPTQRGGQETQYF.